The rows below give T cell receptor beta chains drawn from one sample of a study of CD8+ T cells in alopecia areata. TCRdb keeps only in-frame clones here, not all; method: immunoSEQ multiplex PCR. The table lists about 210,000 clones, 64% of them singletons. Sequences were derived from CD4+ T cells sorted from blood, sampled at week 4, from a patient treated with tofacitinib. These receptors were obtained from a human donor with alopecia areata. Both conserved end residues are part of each CDR3. Fields, in order: CDR3 DNA, CDR3 protein, J gene, clone size, V gene, D gene. D genes are given only for firm matches. Where a row states a size, it is once, few, many or the class of an expanded clone; other rows omit it.

cdr3_nt: TGTGCCAGCGGACCCTTCGTGCTTACAGGTTACAATGAGCAGTTCTTC
cdr3_aa: CASGPFVLTGYNEQFF
j_call: TRBJ2-1
clone_size: few
v_call: TRBV11-2
d_call: .

cdr3_nt: TGTGCCAGCAGCGCCGGGACAGGGAGGACTAATGAAAAACTGTTTTTT
cdr3_aa: CASSAGTGRTNEKLFF
j_call: TRBJ1-4
clone_size: .
v_call: TRBV9
d_call: TRBD1

cdr3_nt: TGCAGCGTTGTTCTCGGGACTAGCGGGGGGACCGGGGAGCTGTTTTTT
cdr3_aa: CSVVLGTSGGTGELFF
j_call: TRBJ2-2
clone_size: few
v_call: TRBV29-1
d_call: TRBD2

cdr3_nt: TGTGCCAGCAGTGTAGACAGTCATCAGCCCCAGCATTTT
cdr3_aa: CASSVDSHQPQHF
j_call: TRBJ1-5
clone_size: few
v_call: TRBV6-1
d_call: .

cdr3_nt: TGCGCCAGCAGCCAAGGGCCCTTACAGAGAGGCGACTATGGCTACACCTTC
cdr3_aa: CASSQGPLQRGDYGYTF
j_call: TRBJ1-2
clone_size: .
v_call: TRBV4-1
d_call: .

cdr3_nt: TGTGCCAGCAGCTCCAGGGGTACGAGCTCCTACGAGCAGTACTTC
cdr3_aa: CASSSRGTSSYEQYF
j_call: TRBJ2-7
clone_size: .
v_call: TRBV7-9
d_call: .

cdr3_nt: TGTGCCAGCAGTCCGACTAGCGGGGCTGATACGCAGTATTTT
cdr3_aa: CASSPTSGADTQYF
j_call: TRBJ2-3
clone_size: .
v_call: TRBV2
d_call: TRBD2

cdr3_nt: TGTGCCAGCAGCCTAAAAGACCACGAGACCCAGTACTTC
cdr3_aa: CASSLKDHETQYF
j_call: TRBJ2-5
clone_size: .
v_call: TRBV14
d_call: .

cdr3_nt: TGTGCCAGCAGCTTACGCCCCGGGGATACGCAGTATTTT
cdr3_aa: CASSLRPGDTQYF
j_call: TRBJ2-3
clone_size: .
v_call: TRBV7-3
d_call: .

cdr3_nt: TGTGCCAGCAGTGAATTCGGGGGGAGCTATGGCTACACCTTC
cdr3_aa: CASSEFGGSYGYTF
j_call: TRBJ1-2
clone_size: .
v_call: TRBV25-1
d_call: .

cdr3_nt: TGTGCCAGCAGCTTAGCGCTAGGCCGGCGCCACACTGAAGCTTTCTTT
cdr3_aa: CASSLALGRRHTEAFF
j_call: TRBJ1-1
clone_size: .
v_call: TRBV7-2
d_call: .

cdr3_nt: TGTGCTAGCAGCTTGCGGGGGGATGCAGATACGCAGTATTTT
cdr3_aa: CASSLRGDADTQYF
j_call: TRBJ2-3
clone_size: .
v_call: TRBV7-7
d_call: TRBD2

cdr3_nt: TGTGCCAGCAGCCGGACAGGGGGAGAGGAGACCCAGTACTTC
cdr3_aa: CASSRTGGEETQYF
j_call: TRBJ2-5
clone_size: .
v_call: TRBV9
d_call: TRBD1

cdr3_nt: TGTGCCTGGAGGGAGACAGGGAGACAAAATCAGCCCCAGCATTTT
cdr3_aa: CAWRETGRQNQPQHF
j_call: TRBJ1-5
clone_size: .
v_call: TRBV30
d_call: TRBD1

cdr3_nt: TGCAGCGTTGGGGATTTGAGGAACACTGAAGCTTTCTTT
cdr3_aa: CSVGDLRNTEAFF
j_call: TRBJ1-1
clone_size: .
v_call: TRBV29-1
d_call: .

cdr3_nt: TGTGCCAGCAGCCTCGGGACAGATCAGCCCCAGCATTTT
cdr3_aa: CASSLGTDQPQHF
j_call: TRBJ1-5
clone_size: .
v_call: TRBV7-9
d_call: TRBD1

cdr3_nt: TGCAGCGTTAGTTGGAATACTGAAAAACTGTTTTTT
cdr3_aa: CSVSWNTEKLFF
j_call: TRBJ1-4
clone_size: few
v_call: TRBV29-1
d_call: .

cdr3_nt: TGTGCCTGGAGCGGTACAGGTGGCGAGCAGTACTTC
cdr3_aa: CAWSGTGGEQYF
j_call: TRBJ2-7
clone_size: .
v_call: TRBV30
d_call: .

cdr3_nt: TGTGCCTGGAGTGTTGGCGGATCAAGGGAGACCCAGTACTTC
cdr3_aa: CAWSVGGSRETQYF
j_call: TRBJ2-5
clone_size: once
v_call: TRBV30
d_call: .

cdr3_nt: TGTGCCAGCAGCTCTCCCGAGACAGGAGTCAACTATGGCTACACCTTC
cdr3_aa: CASSSPETGVNYGYTF
j_call: TRBJ1-2
clone_size: .
v_call: TRBV7-2
d_call: .

cdr3_nt: TGTGCCAGCAGTGACTCACGGACAGGGTTCAATGAGCAGTTCTTC
cdr3_aa: CASSDSRTGFNEQFF
j_call: TRBJ2-1
clone_size: once
v_call: TRBV9
d_call: TRBD1